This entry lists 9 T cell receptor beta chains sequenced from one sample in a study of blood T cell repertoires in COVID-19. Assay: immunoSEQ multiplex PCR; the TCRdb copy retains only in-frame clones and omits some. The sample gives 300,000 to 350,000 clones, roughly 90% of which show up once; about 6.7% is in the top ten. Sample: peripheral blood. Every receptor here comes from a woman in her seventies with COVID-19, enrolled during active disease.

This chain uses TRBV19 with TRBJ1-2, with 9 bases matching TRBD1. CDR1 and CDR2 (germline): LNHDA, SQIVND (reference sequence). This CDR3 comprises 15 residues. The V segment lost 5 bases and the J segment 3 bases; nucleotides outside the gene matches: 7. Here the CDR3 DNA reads TGTGCCAGTAGTTCGGACAGGGGCCGGGACTATGGCTACACCTTC. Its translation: CASSSDRGRDYGYTF.

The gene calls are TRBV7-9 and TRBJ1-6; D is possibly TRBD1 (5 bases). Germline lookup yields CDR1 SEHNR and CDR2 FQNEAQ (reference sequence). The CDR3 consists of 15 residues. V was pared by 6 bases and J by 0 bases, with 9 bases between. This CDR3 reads CASREDSSYNSPLHF. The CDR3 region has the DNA TGTGCCAGCAGAGAAGACAGCTCCTATAATTCACCCCTCCACTTT.

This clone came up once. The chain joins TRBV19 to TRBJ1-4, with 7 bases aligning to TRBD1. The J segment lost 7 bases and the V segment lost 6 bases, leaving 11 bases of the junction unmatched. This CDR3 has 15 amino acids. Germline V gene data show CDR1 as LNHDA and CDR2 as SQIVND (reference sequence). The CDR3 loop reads CASSRRQGNGEKLFF. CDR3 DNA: TGTGCCAGTAGCCGTCGACAGGGCAACGGTGAAAAACTGTTTTTT.

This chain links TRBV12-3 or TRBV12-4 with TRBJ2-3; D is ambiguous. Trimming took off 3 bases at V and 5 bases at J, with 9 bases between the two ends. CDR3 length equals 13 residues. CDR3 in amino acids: CASSFPVVDTQYF. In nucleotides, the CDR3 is TGTGCCAGCAGTTTCCCGGTCGTAGATACGCAGTATTTT.

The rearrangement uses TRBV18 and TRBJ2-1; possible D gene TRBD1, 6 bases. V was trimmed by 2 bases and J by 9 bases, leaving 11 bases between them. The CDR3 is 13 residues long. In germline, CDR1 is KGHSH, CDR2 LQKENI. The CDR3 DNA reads TGTGCCAGCTCACCAGACCGAGGGGGTGAGCAGTTCTTC. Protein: CASSPDRGGEQFF.

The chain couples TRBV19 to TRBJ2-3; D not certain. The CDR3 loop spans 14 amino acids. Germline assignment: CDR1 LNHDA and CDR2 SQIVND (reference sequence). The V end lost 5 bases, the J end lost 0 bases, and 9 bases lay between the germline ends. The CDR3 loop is CASSLTPSTDTQYF. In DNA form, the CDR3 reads TGTGCCAGTAGTCTAACTCCTAGCACAGATACGCAGTATTTT.

CDR3 sequence: CASSTIAGLTDTQYF. CDR3 nucleotide sequence: TGTGCCAGTAGTACGATAGCGGGGCTCACAGATACGCAGTATTTT. The chain joins TRBV19 to TRBJ2-3; the match to TRBD2 covers 8 bases. The germline V gene encodes CDR1 LNHDA and CDR2 SQIVND (reference sequence). Trimming removed 4 bases from V and 2 bases from J; junction bases left unmatched: 5. The CDR3 has 15 amino acids.

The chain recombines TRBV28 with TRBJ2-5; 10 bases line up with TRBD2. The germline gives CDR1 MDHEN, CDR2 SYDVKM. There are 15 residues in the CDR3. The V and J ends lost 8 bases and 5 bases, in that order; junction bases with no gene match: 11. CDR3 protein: CASERLAGGVETQYF. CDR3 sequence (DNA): TGTGCCAGCGAGAGATTAGCGGGGGGCGTGGAGACCCAGTACTTC. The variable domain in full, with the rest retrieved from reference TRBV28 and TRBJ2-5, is DVKVTQSSRYLVKRTGEKVFLECVQDMDHENMFWYRQDPGLGLRLIYFSYDVKMKEKGDIPEGYSVSREKKERFSLILESASTNQTSMYLCASERLAGGVETQYFGPGTRLLVL.

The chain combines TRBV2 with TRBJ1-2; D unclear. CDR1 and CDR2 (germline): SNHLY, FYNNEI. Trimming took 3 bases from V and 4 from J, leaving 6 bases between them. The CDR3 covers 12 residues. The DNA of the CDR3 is TGTGCCAGCAGTGAGACGGGCTATGGCTACACCTTC. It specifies CASSETGYGYTF. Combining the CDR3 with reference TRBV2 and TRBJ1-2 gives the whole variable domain EPEVTQTPSHQVTQMGQEVILRCVPISNHLYFYWYRQILGQKVEFLVSFYNNEISEKSEIFDDQFSVERPDGSNFTLKIRSTKLEDSAMYFCASSETGYGYTFGSGTRLTVV.